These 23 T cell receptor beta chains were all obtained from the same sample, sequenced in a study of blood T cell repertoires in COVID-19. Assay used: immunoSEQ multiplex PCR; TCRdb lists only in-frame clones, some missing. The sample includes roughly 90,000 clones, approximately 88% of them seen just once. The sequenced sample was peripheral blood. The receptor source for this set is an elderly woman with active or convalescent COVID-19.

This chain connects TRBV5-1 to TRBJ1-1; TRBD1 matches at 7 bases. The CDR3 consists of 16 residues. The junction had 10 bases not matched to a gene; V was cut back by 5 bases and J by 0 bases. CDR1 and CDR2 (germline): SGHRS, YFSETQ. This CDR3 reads CASSYPTGTVNTEAFF. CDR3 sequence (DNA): TGCGCCAGCAGTTACCCGACCGGGACAGTGAACACTGAAGCTTTCTTT.

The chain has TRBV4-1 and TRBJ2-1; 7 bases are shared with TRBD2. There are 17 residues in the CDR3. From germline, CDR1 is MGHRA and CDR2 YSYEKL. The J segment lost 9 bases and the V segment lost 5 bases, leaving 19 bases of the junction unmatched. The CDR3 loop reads CASSKLASTRFGGEQFF. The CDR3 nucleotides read TGCGCCAGCAGCAAACTAGCGTCGACGAGGTTTGGGGGTGAGCAGTTCTTC.

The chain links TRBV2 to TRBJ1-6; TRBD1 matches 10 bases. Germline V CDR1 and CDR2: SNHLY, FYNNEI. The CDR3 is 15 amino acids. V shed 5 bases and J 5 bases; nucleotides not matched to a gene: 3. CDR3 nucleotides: TGTGCCAGCAGTATGGGACAGGGGCATAATTCACCCCTCCACTTT. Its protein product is CASSMGQGHNSPLHF.

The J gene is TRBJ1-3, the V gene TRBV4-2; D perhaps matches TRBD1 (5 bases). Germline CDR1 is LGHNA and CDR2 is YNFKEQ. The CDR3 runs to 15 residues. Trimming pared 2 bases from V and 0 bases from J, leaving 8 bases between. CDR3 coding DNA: TGTGCCAGCAGCCAAACAGGAATCTCTGGAAACACCATATATTTT. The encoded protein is CASSQTGISGNTIYF.

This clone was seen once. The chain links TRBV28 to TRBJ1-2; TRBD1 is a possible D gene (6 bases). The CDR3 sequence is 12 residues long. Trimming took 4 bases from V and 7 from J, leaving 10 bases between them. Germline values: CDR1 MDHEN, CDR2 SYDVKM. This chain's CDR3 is CASSSGGGGYTF. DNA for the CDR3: TGTGCCAGCAGTTCTGGGGGCGGTGGCTACACCTTC.

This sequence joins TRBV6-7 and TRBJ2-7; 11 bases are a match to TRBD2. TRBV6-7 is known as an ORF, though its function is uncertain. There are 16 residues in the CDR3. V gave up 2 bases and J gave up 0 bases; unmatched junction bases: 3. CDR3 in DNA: TGTGCCAGCAGTTACGGGGGACTAGCGGACTCCTACGAGCAGTACTTC. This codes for CASSYGGLADSYEQYF.

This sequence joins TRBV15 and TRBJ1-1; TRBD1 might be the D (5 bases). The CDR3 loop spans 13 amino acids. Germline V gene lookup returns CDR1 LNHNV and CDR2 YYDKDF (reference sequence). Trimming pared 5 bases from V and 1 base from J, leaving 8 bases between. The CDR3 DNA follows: TGTGCCACCAGCGACAGCCAGAACACTGAAGCTTTCTTT. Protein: CATSDSQNTEAFF.

CDR3: CAWASGLEFYEQYF. CDR3 nucleotides: TGTGCCTGGGCATCGGGACTAGAGTTTTACGAGCAGTACTTC. The chain recombines TRBV30 with TRBJ2-7; TRBD2 matches 8 bases. Looked up from germline, CDR1 is GTSNPN and CDR2 is SVGIG (reference sequence). The CDR3 has 14 residues. V shed 5 bases, J shed 4 bases, and the junction held 10 bases outside the gene matches.

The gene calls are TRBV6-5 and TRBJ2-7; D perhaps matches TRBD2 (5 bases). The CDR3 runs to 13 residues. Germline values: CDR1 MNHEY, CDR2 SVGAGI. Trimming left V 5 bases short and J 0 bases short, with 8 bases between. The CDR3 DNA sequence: TGTGCCAGCAGTCGGACTTACTCCTACGAGCAGTACTTC. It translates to CASSRTYSYEQYF.

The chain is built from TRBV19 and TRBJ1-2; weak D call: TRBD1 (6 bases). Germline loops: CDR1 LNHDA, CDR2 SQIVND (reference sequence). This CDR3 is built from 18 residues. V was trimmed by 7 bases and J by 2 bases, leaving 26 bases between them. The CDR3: CASKYGRGHQVSNYGYTF. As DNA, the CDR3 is TGTGCCAGTAAATATGGTCGGGGACATCAAGTTTCGAACTATGGCTACACCTTC.

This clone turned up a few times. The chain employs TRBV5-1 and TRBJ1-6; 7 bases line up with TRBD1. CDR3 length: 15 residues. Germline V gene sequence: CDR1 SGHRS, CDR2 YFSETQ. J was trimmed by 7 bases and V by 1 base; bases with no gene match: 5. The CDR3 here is CASSLMGQINSPLHF. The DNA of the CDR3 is TGCGCCAGCAGCTTGATGGGACAGATAAATTCACCCCTCCACTTT.

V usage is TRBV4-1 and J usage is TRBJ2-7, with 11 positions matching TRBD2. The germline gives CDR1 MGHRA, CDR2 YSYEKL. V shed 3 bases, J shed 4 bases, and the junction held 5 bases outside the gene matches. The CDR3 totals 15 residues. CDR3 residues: CASSHQTSGGYEQYF. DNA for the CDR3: TGCGCCAGCAGCCATCAAACTAGCGGGGGTTACGAGCAGTACTTC.

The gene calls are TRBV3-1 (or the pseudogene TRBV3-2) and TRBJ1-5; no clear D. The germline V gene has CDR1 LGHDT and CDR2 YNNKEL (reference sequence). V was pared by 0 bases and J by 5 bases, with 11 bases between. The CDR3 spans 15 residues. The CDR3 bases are TGTGCCAGCAGCCAAGACCTAGGATTTCATCAGCCCCAGCATTTT. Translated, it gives CASSQDLGFHQPQHF.

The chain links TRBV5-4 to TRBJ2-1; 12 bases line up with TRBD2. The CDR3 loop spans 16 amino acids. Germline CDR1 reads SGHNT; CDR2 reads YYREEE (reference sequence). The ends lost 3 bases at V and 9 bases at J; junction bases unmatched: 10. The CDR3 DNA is TGTGCCAGCAGCTCCAAACGACTAGCGGGAGCCGGTGAGCAGTTCTTC. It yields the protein CASSSKRLAGAGEQFF.

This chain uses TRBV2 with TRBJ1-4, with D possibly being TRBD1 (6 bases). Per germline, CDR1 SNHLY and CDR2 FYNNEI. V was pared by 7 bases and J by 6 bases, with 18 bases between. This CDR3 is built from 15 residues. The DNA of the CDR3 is TGTGCCAGCAACATTAGGGGGGGAAAGGATGAAAAACTGTTTTTT. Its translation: CASNIRGGKDEKLFF.

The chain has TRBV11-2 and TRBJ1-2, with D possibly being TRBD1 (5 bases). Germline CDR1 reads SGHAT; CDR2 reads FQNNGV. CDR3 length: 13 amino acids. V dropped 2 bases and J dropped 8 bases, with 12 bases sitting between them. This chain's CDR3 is CASSLQGVFGYTF. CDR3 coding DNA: TGTGCCAGCAGCTTACAAGGGGTTTTCGGCTACACCTTC.

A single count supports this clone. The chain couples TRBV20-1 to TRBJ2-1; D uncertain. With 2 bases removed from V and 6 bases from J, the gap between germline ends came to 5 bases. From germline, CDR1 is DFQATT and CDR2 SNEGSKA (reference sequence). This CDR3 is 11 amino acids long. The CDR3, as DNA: TGCAGTGCTAGAATTCTCAATGAGCAGTTCTTC. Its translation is CSARILNEQFF.

This CDR3 reads CATSRGQGVSYEQYF. CDR3 sequence (DNA): TGTGCCACCAGCAGGGGACAGGGAGTCTCCTACGAGCAGTACTTC. The chain employs TRBV15 and TRBJ2-7; 9 bases are shared with TRBD1. CDR1 and CDR2 (germline): LNHNV, YYDKDF (reference sequence). The CDR3 length is 15 residues. J gave up 0 bases and V 3 bases, and 3 bases lay outside the gene matches.

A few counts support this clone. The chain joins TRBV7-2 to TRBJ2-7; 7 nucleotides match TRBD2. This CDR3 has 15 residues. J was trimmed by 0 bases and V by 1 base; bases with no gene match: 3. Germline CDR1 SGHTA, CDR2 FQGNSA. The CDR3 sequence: CASSLDTSASYEQYF. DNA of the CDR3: TGTGCCAGCAGCTTAGATACTAGCGCCTCCTACGAGCAGTACTTC.

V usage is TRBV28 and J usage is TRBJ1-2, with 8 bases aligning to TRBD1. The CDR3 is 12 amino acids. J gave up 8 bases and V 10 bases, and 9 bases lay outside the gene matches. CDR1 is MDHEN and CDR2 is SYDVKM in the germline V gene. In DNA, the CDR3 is TGTGCCACTTCGACAGGGGTAGACGGCTACACCTTC. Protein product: CATSTGVDGYTF.

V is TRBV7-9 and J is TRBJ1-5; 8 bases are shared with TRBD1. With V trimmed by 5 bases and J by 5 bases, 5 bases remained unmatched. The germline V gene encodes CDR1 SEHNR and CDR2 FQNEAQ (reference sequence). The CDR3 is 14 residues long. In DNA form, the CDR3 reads TGTGCCAGCAGCGCCGACAGGGGTGATCAGCCCCAGCATTTT. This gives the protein CASSADRGDQPQHF.

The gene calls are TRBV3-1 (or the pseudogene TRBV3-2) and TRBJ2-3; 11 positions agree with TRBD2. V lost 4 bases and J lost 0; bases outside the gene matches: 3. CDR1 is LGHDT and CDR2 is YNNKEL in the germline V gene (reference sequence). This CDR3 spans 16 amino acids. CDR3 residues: CASSPWTSGSTDTQYF. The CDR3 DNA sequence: TGTGCCAGCAGCCCTTGGACTAGCGGGAGCACAGATACGCAGTATTTT.

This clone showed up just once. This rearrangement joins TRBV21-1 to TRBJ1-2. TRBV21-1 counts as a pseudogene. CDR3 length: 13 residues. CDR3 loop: CASSNGDLYGYTF. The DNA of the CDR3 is TGTGCCAGCAGCAACGGAGACCTCTATGGCTACACCTTC.